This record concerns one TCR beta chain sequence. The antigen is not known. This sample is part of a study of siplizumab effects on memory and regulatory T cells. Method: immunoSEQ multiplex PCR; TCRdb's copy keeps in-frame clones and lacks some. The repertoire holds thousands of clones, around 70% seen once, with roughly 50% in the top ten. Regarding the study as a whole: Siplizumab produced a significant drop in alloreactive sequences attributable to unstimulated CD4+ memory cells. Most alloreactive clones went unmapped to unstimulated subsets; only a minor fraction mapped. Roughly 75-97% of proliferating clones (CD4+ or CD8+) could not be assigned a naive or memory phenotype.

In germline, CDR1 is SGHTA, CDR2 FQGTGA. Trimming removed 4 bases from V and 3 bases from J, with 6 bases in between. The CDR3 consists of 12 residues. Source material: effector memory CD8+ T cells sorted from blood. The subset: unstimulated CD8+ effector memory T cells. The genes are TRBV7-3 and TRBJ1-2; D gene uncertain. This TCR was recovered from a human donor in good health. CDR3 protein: CASSSDHYGYTF. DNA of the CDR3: TGTGCCAGCAGCTCGGACCACTATGGCTACACCTTC. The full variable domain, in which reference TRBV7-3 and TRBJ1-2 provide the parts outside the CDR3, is GAGVSQTPSNKVTEKGKYVELRCDPISGHTALYWYRQSLGQGPEFLIYFQGTGAADDSGLPNDRFFAVRPEGSVSTLKIQRTERGDSAVYLCASSSDHYGYTFGSGTRLTVV.